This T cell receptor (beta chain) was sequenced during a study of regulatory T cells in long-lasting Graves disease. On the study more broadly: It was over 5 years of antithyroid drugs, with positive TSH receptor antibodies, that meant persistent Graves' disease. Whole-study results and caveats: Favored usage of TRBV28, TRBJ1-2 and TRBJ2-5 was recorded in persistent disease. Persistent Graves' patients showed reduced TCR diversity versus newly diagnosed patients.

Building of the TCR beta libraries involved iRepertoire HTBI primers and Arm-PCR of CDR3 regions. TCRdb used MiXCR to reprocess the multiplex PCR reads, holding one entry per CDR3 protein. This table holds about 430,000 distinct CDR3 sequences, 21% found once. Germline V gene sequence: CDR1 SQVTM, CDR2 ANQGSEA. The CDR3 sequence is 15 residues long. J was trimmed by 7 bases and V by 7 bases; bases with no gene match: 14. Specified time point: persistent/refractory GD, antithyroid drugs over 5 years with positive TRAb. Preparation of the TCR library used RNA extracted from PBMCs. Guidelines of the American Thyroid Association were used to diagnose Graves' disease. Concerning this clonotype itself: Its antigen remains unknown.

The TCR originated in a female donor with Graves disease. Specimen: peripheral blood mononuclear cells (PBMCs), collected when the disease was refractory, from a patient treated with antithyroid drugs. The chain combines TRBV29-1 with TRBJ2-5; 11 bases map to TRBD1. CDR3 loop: CSARSGTGGGRTQYF. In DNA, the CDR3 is TGCAGCGCCCGGTCCGGGACAGGGGGTGGGCGGACCCAGTACTTC.